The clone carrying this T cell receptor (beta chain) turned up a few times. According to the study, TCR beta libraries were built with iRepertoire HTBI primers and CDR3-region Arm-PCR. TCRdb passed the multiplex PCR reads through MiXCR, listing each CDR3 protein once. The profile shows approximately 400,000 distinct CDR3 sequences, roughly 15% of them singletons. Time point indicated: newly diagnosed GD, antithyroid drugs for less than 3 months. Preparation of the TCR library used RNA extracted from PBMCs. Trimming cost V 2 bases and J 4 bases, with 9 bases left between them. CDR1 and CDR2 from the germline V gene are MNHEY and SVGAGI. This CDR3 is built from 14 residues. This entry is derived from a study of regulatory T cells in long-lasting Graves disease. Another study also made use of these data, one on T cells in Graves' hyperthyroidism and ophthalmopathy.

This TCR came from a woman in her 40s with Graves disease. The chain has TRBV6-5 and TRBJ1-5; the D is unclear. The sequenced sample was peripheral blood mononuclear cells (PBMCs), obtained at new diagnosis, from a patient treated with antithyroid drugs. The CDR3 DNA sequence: TGTGCCAGCAGTTACGAAGGAGTTAATCAGCCCCAGCATTTT. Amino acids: CASSYEGVNQPQHF.